The 20 T cell receptor beta chains listed next were all sequenced from one sample in a study of cytotoxic CD8 clonotypes in ibrutinib-treated CLL. TCRdb's table, derived via immunoSEQ multiplex PCR, lists solely in-frame clones and lacks some. The data show approximately 100,000 clones, with approximately 58% seen just once and about 40% held by the top ten. The material was PBMCs, obtained after 24 months of ibrutinib treatment. These TCRs come from a human donor with chronic lymphocytic leukemia.

The chain couples TRBV5-6 to TRBJ2-7; no definite D call. The CDR3 consists of 13 residues. The V gene lost 4 bases and the J gene lost 2 bases, with 10 bases spanning the gap. CDR1 and CDR2 (germline): SGHDT, YYEEEE. The CDR3 sequence is CASSRPTPYEQYF. The CDR3 DNA reads TGTGCCAGCAGCCGACCGACTCCCTACGAGCAGTACTTC.

The chain employs TRBV15 and TRBJ2-2; no clear D gene. Germline V gene sequence: CDR1 LNHNV, CDR2 YYDKDF (reference sequence). V was trimmed by 8 bases and J by 3 bases, leaving 13 bases between them. CDR3 size: 14 residues. The CDR3 here is CATALRGYTGELFF. The DNA for the CDR3 is TGTGCCACCGCCCTTAGAGGTTACACCGGGGAGCTGTTTTTT.

The rearrangement joins TRBV7-9 to TRBJ1-5, with 7 bases that match TRBD1. The CDR3 length is 15 residues. V lost 1 base and J lost 1; bases outside the gene matches: 1. The germline V gene has CDR1 SEHNR and CDR2 FQNEAQ (reference sequence). The CDR3 DNA sequence: TGTGCCAGCAGCTTAGGGGACAGCAGCAATCAGCCCCAGCATTTT. This sequence encodes CASSLGDSSNQPQHF.

In this sample, this clone turned up a few times. V and J are TRBV9 and TRBJ2-3; D is uncertain. Trimming took off 0 bases at V and 0 bases at J, with 8 bases between the two ends. The CDR3 is made up of 15 amino acids. The germline V gene has CDR1 SGDLS and CDR2 YYNGEE. DNA of the CDR3: TGTGCCAGCAGCGTAGACCCGGTAAGCACAGATACGCAGTATTTT. Encoded protein: CASSVDPVSTDTQYF. Drawing the rest from reference TRBV9 and TRBJ2-3, the complete variable domain is DSGVTQTPKHLITATGQRVTLRCSPRSGDLSVYWYQQSLDQGLQFLIQYYNGEERAKGNILERFSAQQFPDLHSELNLSSLELGDSALYFCASSVDPVSTDTQYFGPGTRLTVL.

This clone was seen a few times. The rearrangement joins TRBV5-1 to TRBJ1-6; TRBD1 agrees at 7 bases. In germline, CDR1 is SGHRS, CDR2 YFSETQ. CDR3 length equals 14 residues. Unmatched junction bases numbered 8, after V lost 8 bases and J lost 6 bases. The CDR3 here is CASDEGAGNSPLHF. In DNA form, the CDR3 reads TGCGCCAGTGATGAGGGGGCGGGTAATTCACCCCTCCACTTT.

This clone was seen a handful of times. The chain is built from TRBV30 and TRBJ1-3; no clear D gene. CDR1 is GTSNPN, CDR2 SVGIG, per germline (reference sequence). The CDR3 covers 14 residues. Trimming took off 4 bases at V and 1 base at J, with 11 bases between the two ends. The DNA for the CDR3 is TGTGCCTGGAAAACCGGGAATTCTGGAAACACCATATATTTT. Translated: CAWKTGNSGNTIYF.

This clone showed up just a few times. At one end, the junction sequence differs from germline, possibly due to a read error. The rearrangement links TRBV11-3 to TRBJ1-4; 9 bases map to TRBD1. This CDR3 is 12 amino acids long. The germline V gene encodes CDR1 SGHNT and CDR2 YENEEA. CDR3 residues: CASSLHGTGFGF. DNA of the CDR3: TGTGCCAGCAGCTTACACGGGACAGGGTTTGGTTTT.

V usage is TRBV9 and J usage is TRBJ2-7; no clear D gene. Per the germline V gene, CDR1 is SGDLS and CDR2 is YYNGEE. Between the trimmed V and J ends, which lost 0 bases and 0 bases, there was a span of 7 bases. The CDR3 loop spans 14 amino acids. This CDR3 reads CASSVGVYSYEQYF. Written as DNA, the CDR3 is TGTGCCAGCAGCGTAGGAGTATACTCCTACGAGCAGTACTTC.

The chain recombines TRBV1 with TRBJ2-5; TRBD2, as called in the table, went unchecked against the DNA. TRBV1 is termed a pseudogene. The CDR3 length is 18 residues. CDR3 loop: CTSSQDMRLAGGQETQYF. Written as DNA, the CDR3 is TGCACCAGCAGCCAAGATATGAGACTAGCGGGGGGCCAAGAGACCCAGTACTTC.

On this clone: Other DNA sequences of this sample code for an identical CDR3. The V and J genes are TRBV28 and TRBJ1-2, with TRBD1 matching 7 bases. V lost 6 bases, J lost 7 bases, and 8 bases stayed unmatched. This CDR3 spans 13 amino acids. Germline-derived CDR1 and CDR2 are MDHEN and SYDVKM. CDR3 loop: CASRRQGELGYTF. The CDR3 DNA follows: TGTGCCAGCAGACGTCAGGGGGAGCTTGGCTACACCTTC.

The chain carries TRBV30 and TRBJ1-1, with D unclear. In germline, CDR1 is GTSNPN, CDR2 SVGIG (reference sequence). Between the trimmed V and J ends, which lost 2 bases and 1 base, there was a span of 5 bases. The CDR3 loop spans 12 amino acids. The CDR3 DNA sequence: TGTGCCTGGAGTAGCAGGAACACTGAAGCTTTCTTT. It yields the protein CAWSSRNTEAFF.

This chain uses TRBV7-3 with TRBJ2-5; the match to TRBD1 covers 7 bases. This CDR3 spans 16 amino acids. J gave up 1 base and V 6 bases, and 11 bases lay outside the gene matches. Germline V CDR1 and CDR2: SGHTA, FQGTGA. The CDR3 loop reads CASRLTGKVGQETQYF. CDR3 bases: TGTGCCAGCAGGTTGACAGGGAAGGTCGGCCAAGAGACCCAGTACTTC.

This clone was picked up one time. The CDR3 spells CASLDSSYNGYTF. The DNA of the CDR3 is TGTGCCAGCCTTGACAGTTCGTATAATGGCTACACCTTC. The rearrangement joins TRBV6-1 to TRBJ1-2, with a possible D match to TRBD1 (5 bases). The germline V and J ends were trimmed by 8 bases and 6 bases, with 16 bases remaining between them. The germline V gene has CDR1 MNHNS and CDR2 SASEGT. The CDR3 covers 13 residues.

The chain uses TRBV25-1 and TRBJ1-3; D is ambiguous. Germline CDR1 is MGHDK and CDR2 is SYGVNS. The CDR3 length is 14 residues. Trimming cost V 2 bases and J 4 bases, with 9 bases left between them. The CDR3 nucleotides read TGTGCCAGCAGTGAAGGGGTAATGGGAAACACCATATATTTT. This gives the protein CASSEGVMGNTIYF. The whole variable domain, filled in from reference TRBV25-1 and TRBJ1-3, reads EADIYQTPRYLVIGTGKKITLECSQTMGHDKMYWYQQDPGMELHLIHYSYGVNSTEKGDLSSESTVSRIRTEHFPLTLESARPSHTSQYLCASSEGVMGNTIYFGEGSWLTVV.

This clone was picked up a small number of times. The chain employs TRBV30 and TRBJ2-3; no firm D call. CDR3 length: 12 amino acids. The germline CDR1 and CDR2 sequences are GTSNPN and SVGIG (reference sequence). V was clipped by 2 bases and J by 6 bases, with 9 bases between them. The DNA for the CDR3 is TGTGCCTGGAGTCCCCTCGGGGATACGCAGTATTTT. Its translation is CAWSPLGDTQYF.

This chain uses TRBV5-1 with TRBJ1-5; D might be TRBD1 (6 bases). The CDR3 sequence is 15 residues long. V was trimmed by 1 base and J by 6 bases, leaving 14 bases between them. CDR1 is SGHRS, CDR2 YFSETQ, per germline. CDR3 sequence: CASSLSGGFGQPQHF. DNA for the CDR3: TGCGCCAGCAGCTTGTCGGGGGGCTTTGGTCAGCCCCAGCATTTT.

The rearrangement uses TRBV7-6 and TRBJ2-1; TRBD2 agrees at 13 bases. CDR1 and CDR2 from the germline V gene are SGHVS and FNYEAQ. CDR3 length: 16 amino acids. V shed 5 bases, J shed 9 bases, and the junction held 10 bases outside the gene matches. This CDR3 reads CASSTGLAGVQGEQFF. CDR3 nucleotides: TGTGCCAGCAGCACCGGACTAGCGGGGGTTCAAGGTGAGCAGTTCTTC.

The genes are TRBV11-3 and TRBJ2-1; D not certain. The CDR3 spans 15 residues. Between the trimmed V and J ends, which lost 1 base and 9 bases, there was a span of 16 bases. Germline values: CDR1 SGHNT, CDR2 YENEEA. The CDR3 DNA reads as TGTGCCAGCAGCTTAGGGCAGGCTTTACGCGGTGAGCAGTTCTTC. As protein: CASSLGQALRGEQFF.

This chain uses TRBV15 with TRBJ2-7; 12 nucleotides align to TRBD1. J was trimmed by 3 bases and V by 8 bases; bases with no gene match: 5. The CDR3 has 14 amino acids. Germline CDR1 and CDR2: LNHNV and YYDKDF (reference sequence). As DNA, the CDR3 is TGTGCCACCTCCGGGACAGGGGGCTTCTACGAGCAGTACTTC. Its translation is CATSGTGGFYEQYF.

This chain joins TRBV2 and TRBJ1-6, with 7 bases that match TRBD1. This CDR3 region has 15 residues. V lost 3 bases and J lost 6; bases outside the gene matches: 5. Germline V gives CDR1 SNHLY, CDR2 FYNNEI. CDR3 protein: CASSEEDRINSPLHF. The CDR3 DNA sequence: TGTGCCAGCAGTGAGGAGGACAGGATTAATTCACCCCTCCACTTT.